One and the same sample provided the 17 T cell receptor beta chains below, sequenced in a study of cytomegalovirus exposure and HLA in healthy donors. Primers: 60 Vbeta forward and 13 Jbeta reverse. Profiling relied on immunoSEQ multiplex PCR, and the TCRdb table lists in-frame clones only, not all of them. The table records around 200,000 clones, about three quarters of them present only once. Sequenced input: PBMCs. These TCRs come from a male donor in good health and CMV-seronegative.

J is TRBJ2-7 and V is TRBV15; TRBD1 aligns across 8 bases. This CDR3 spans 14 amino acids. Germline V gives CDR1 LNHNV, CDR2 YYDKDF (reference sequence). V shed 5 bases, J shed 2 bases, and the junction held 5 bases outside the gene matches. The CDR3 loop reads CATSGQGQPYEQYF. The CDR3 DNA reads TGTGCCACCAGCGGACAGGGACAGCCCTACGAGCAGTACTTC.

This chain uses TRBV7-9 with TRBJ1-1, with D perhaps TRBD1 (6 bases). The ends were cut back, 5 bases at V and 2 bases at J, with 18 bases in the middle. The CDR3 extends over 16 amino acids. Germline CDR1 and CDR2: SEHNR and FQNEAQ (reference sequence). The chain's CDR3 is CASSHLKEGVNTEAFF. CDR3 DNA sequence: TGTGCCAGCAGCCACCTCAAAGAGGGGGTTAACACTGAAGCTTTCTTT. Full variable domain (missing parts from reference TRBV7-9 and TRBJ1-1): DTGVSQNPRHKITKRGQNVTFRCDPISEHNRLYWYRQTLGQGPEFLTYFQNEAQLEKSRLLSDRFSAERPKGSFSTLEIQRTEQGDSAMYLCASSHLKEGVNTEAFFGQGTRLTVV.

This chain connects TRBV2 to TRBJ2-3; TRBD2 aligns across 7 bases. The V and J ends lost 6 bases and 2 bases, in that order; junction bases with no gene match: 5. CDR3 length: 14 residues. Germline lookup yields CDR1 SNHLY and CDR2 FYNNEI. The CDR3 DNA is TGTGCCAGCAGGGGGGGGTATTCCACAGATACGCAGTATTTT. It translates to CASRGGYSTDTQYF.

The gene calls are TRBV11-3 and TRBJ2-2; maybe TRBD2 (5 bases). The CDR3 runs to 15 residues. Per the germline V gene, CDR1 is SGHNT and CDR2 is YENEEA. The V and J ends lost 6 bases and 4 bases respectively, with 15 bases between them. CDR3 in amino acids: CASSFSGGATGELFF. In DNA form, the CDR3 reads TGTGCCAGCAGTTTTTCCGGAGGAGCCACCGGGGAGCTGTTTTTT.

The chain has TRBV7-8 and TRBJ1-2, with D tentatively TRBD1 (6 bases). V lost 1 base and J 8 bases, leaving 17 bases between the germline ends. The CDR3 consists of 15 residues. Germline assignment: CDR1 SGHVS and CDR2 FQNEAQ. CDR3 in amino acids: CASSLEGRARGGYTF. CDR3 coding DNA: TGTGCCAGCAGCTTAGAAGGCAGGGCCAGGGGAGGCTACACCTTC.

With regard to this clone: In the same sample, other DNA sequences code for this CDR3. The V call is TRBV27, the J call TRBJ2-7; 8 bases align to TRBD1. This CDR3 is built from 14 residues. CDR1 MNHEY and CDR2 SMNVEV come from the germline V gene (reference sequence). Unmatched junction bases numbered 7, after V lost 7 bases and J lost 2 bases. For the CDR3, the DNA is TGTGCCAGCATGGACAGGGCTGTGCCCTACGAGCAGTACTTC. As protein: CASMDRAVPYEQYF.

The CDR3 region is CASRTRDIYNEQFF. For the CDR3, the DNA is TGTGCCAGTAGAACCCGGGACATCTACAATGAGCAGTTCTTC. The rearrangement uses TRBV19 and TRBJ2-1, with a weak D call TRBD1 (6 bases). V lost 6 bases and J lost 3, with 12 bases in between. CDR3 length equals 14 residues. Germline assignment: CDR1 LNHDA and CDR2 SQIVND (reference sequence).

The rearrangement uses TRBV11-3 and TRBJ2-3; D perhaps matches TRBD1 (7 bases). V dropped 5 bases and J dropped 1 base, with 13 bases sitting between them. This CDR3 comprises 15 residues. Germline values: CDR1 SGHNT, CDR2 YENEEA. CDR3 region: CASSPQGGGTDTQYF. In DNA form, the CDR3 reads TGTGCCAGCAGCCCTCAGGGGGGTGGCACAGATACGCAGTATTTT.

V gene TRBV28 combines with J gene TRBJ1-5; 10 bases are shared with TRBD1. The CDR3 consists of 14 residues. V gave up 7 bases and J gave up 11 bases; unmatched junction bases: 11. CDR1 MDHEN and CDR2 SYDVKM come from the germline V gene. CDR3 nucleotides: TGTGCCAGCACTAGGACAGGGGGTTGGGTGGCCCAGCATTTT. It translates to CASTRTGGWVAQHF.

J is TRBJ2-1 and V is TRBV7-3; 13 bases agree with TRBD2. Germline V lookup: CDR1 SGHTA, CDR2 FQGTGA. V shed 3 bases and J 9 bases; nucleotides not matched to a gene: 11. CDR3 size: 17 residues. CDR3 sequence: CASSLTTTSGRWAEQFF. The CDR3, as DNA: TGTGCCAGCAGCTTGACGACGACTAGCGGGAGGTGGGCTGAGCAGTTCTTC.

This chain uses TRBV5-4 with TRBJ2-2, with 7 bases fitting TRBD2. CDR1 is SGHNT, CDR2 YYREEE, per germline (reference sequence). The length of the CDR3 is 19 residues. The V and J ends lost 2 bases and 1 base, in that order; junction bases with no gene match: 14. CDR3 residues: CASSFGSPSGGRNTGELFF. CDR3 coding DNA: TGTGCCAGCAGCTTCGGCTCTCCTTCCGGCGGGAGGAACACCGGGGAGCTGTTTTTT. Based on the CDR3 plus reference TRBV5-4 and TRBJ2-2, the full variable domain is ETGVTQSPTHLIKTRGQQVTLRCSSQSGHNTVSWYQQALGQGPQFIFQYYREEENGRGNFPPRFSGLQFPNYSSELNVNALELDDSALYLCASSFGSPSGGRNTGELFFGEGSRLTVL.

CDR3 DNA sequence: TGTGCCAGTAGTGTCAACAGGGAGTCCTACGAGCAGTACTTC. It specifies CASSVNRESYEQYF. The chain employs TRBV19 and TRBJ2-7, with TRBD1 as a possible D gene (6 bases). V gave up 5 bases and J gave up 1 base, with 12 bases separating them. CDR1 LNHDA and CDR2 SQIVND come from the germline V gene (reference sequence). This CDR3 is built from 14 residues.

CDR3 sequence: CASSLQRYQETQYF. The DNA of the CDR3 is TGTGCCAGCAGCTTACAGCGGTACCAAGAGACCCAGTACTTC. The chain couples TRBV11-2 to TRBJ2-5; D is perhaps TRBD2 (5 bases). This CDR3 is 14 amino acids long. Germline values: CDR1 SGHAT, CDR2 FQNNGV. Trimming pared 2 bases from V and 0 bases from J, leaving 7 bases between.

This clone turned up a few times. The genes are TRBV2 and TRBJ2-2, with D perhaps TRBD2 (6 bases). This CDR3 comprises 13 residues. Germline values: CDR1 SNHLY, CDR2 FYNNEI. Trimming shortened V by 6 bases and J by 4 bases, and 9 bases separated the two germline ends. The CDR3 nucleotides are TGTGCCAGCAGCCGGGACTCCACCGGGGAGCTGTTTTTT. It specifies CASSRDSTGELFF.

V gene TRBV30 combines with J gene TRBJ2-7; 9 bases map to TRBD1. The CDR3 loop spans 18 amino acids. Germline lookup yields CDR1 GTSNPN and CDR2 SVGIG (reference sequence). V lost 0 bases, J lost 2 bases, and 14 bases stayed unmatched. The CDR3 is CAWSVRFGRGTGTYEQYF. Written as DNA, the CDR3 is TGTGCCTGGAGTGTACGCTTTGGGCGGGGGACAGGGACCTACGAGCAGTACTTC.

V gene TRBV25-1 combines with J gene TRBJ1-1; D remains unclear. Trimming left V 8 bases short and J 5 bases short, with 18 bases between. This CDR3 comprises 14 residues. Germline CDR1 MGHDK, CDR2 SYGVNS. CDR3 nucleotides: TGTGCCAGCCGCACCGGGTCCCGAAGGACTGAAGCTTTCTTT. The encoded protein is CASRTGSRRTEAFF.

The chain combines TRBV4-2 with TRBJ2-4; TRBD2 aligns across 14 bases. The junction had 8 bases not matched to a gene; V was cut back by 1 base and J by 0 bases. Germline CDR1 is LGHNA and CDR2 is YNFKEQ. The CDR3 is 20 residues long. The CDR3 DNA reads as TGTGCCAGCAGCCAAGTCCGTCGGACTAGCGGGGGGATAGCCAAAAACATTCAGTACTTC. Translating it yields CASSQVRRTSGGIAKNIQYF.